This T cell receptor beta chain appears in the sequencing data of a study of blood T cell repertoires in COVID-19 (dated by TCRdb to the early 2020s). Regarding the complete study: Samples from collaborators originated in the United States, Italy and Spain and spanned both the acute and convalescent phases of COVID-19. The prospective study material was composed of cDNA or gDNA derived from T cells, B-cell-depleted T cells, or PBMCs. The dataset comprised deeply sampled blood TCRbeta repertoires from subjects exposed to, actively infected with, or recovered from COVID-19. The repertoires were made available in a free public database intended to serve as a resource for research on the immune response to SARS-CoV-2. The samples were drawn from the first 160 participants of the ongoing ImmuneRACE study and from about 1,200 subjects provided by 6 global collaborators. Sample metadata almost always included a de-identified subject ID, COVID-19 status, age in years and sex. Where HLA class I and class II types were available, the types were taken from metadata supplied by the sample provider, not from assay-based typing. The paper's findings and limits, for the study overall: The quantity of clinical and demographic metadata differed by source and by participant and was supplied without curation.

Each collaborating institution followed its own protocols to collect whole blood in K2EDTA tubes. For TCRbeta analysis, collaborators shipped samples as frozen whole blood, isolated PBMCs, or DNA extracted from either of those sample types. TCRbeta CDR3 regions were amplified from genomic DNA using the immunoSEQ Assay, a bias-controlled multiplex PCR. In the original analysis: The number of nucleated cells in each sample was estimated by amplification of reference gene primers within the assay. To quantify the absolute abundance of each unique TCRbeta CDR3 rearrangement, sequence reads were collapsed and filtered. For each sample, productive Simpson clonality was calculated by taking the square root of Simpson's diversity index across productive rearrangements. TCRdb limited this immuneACCESS table to in-frame rearrangements with V and J called. A share of clones is missing; checked studies link under half to unresolved V genes, and the rest is unexplained. The D gene and trimming were derived from the DNA, and the V and J assignments and clone size from that table. This sample has about 130,000 clones in its table, and 85% to 90% of those were observed once. The top ten clonotypes cover around 4.5% of the sample.

Trimming takes 3 bases from V and 2 bases from J, and the germline ends sit 20 bases apart. The CDR3 contains 17 residues, cysteine and phenylalanine counted. The entry retains the CDR3 DNA only, 51 bases that are in frame from base 1. The germline V gene gives CDR1 as SGHRS and CDR2 as YFSETQ. Concerning this clone itself: Its cognate antigen has yet to be identified. No qualities accompany the bases; no much larger clone lies one base away.

Material for sequencing was peripheral blood. This receptor was taken from a human donor in a cohort sampled during active COVID-19. The sequence is built from TRBV5-1 and TRBJ2-5, and possibly TRBD2, on 7 matching bases. CDR3 sequence: CASSSPPGGGRQETQYF. The sequence in DNA is TGCGCCAGCAGCTCCCCCCCGGGGGGCGGGCGTCAAGAGACCCAGTACTTC.